The 17 T cell receptor beta chains given below trace back to one sample, sequenced in a study of identical twins. TCRdb re-called the 5' RACE reads with MiXCR, one entry per CDR3 protein. The repertoire holds 1.5 million to 2 million distinct CDR3 sequences, more than 30% seen once, with roughly 0.3% in the top ten. The sequencing input was cord blood. The receptors come from a newborn girl in good health.

V gene TRBV5-1 combines with J gene TRBJ2-3; tentatively, D is TRBD1 or TRBD2 (6 bases each). This CDR3 spans 15 amino acids. Trimming took off 2 bases at V and 4 bases at J, with 14 bases between the two ends. Germline V CDR1 and CDR2: SGHRS, YFSETQ. Written as DNA, the CDR3 is TGCGCCAGCAGCTTATCTAGGGGGGAAGCAGATACGCAGTATTTT. Translated, it gives CASSLSRGEADTQYF.

This clonotype showed up just a few times. This chain uses TRBV2 with TRBJ2-7; 8 positions match TRBD1. V lost 6 bases to trimming and J lost 6 bases; unmatched junction nucleotides: 13. The CDR3 sequence is 15 residues long. Germline lookup yields CDR1 SNHLY and CDR2 FYNNEI. The CDR3 sequence: CASRRTGSPSGEQYF. In nucleotides, the CDR3 is TGTGCCAGCAGAAGGACAGGGAGCCCCTCTGGCGAGCAGTACTTC.

The table lists this clonotype with many counts. The rearrangement uses TRBV10-3 and TRBJ2-4; weak D call: TRBD2 (5 bases). Between the trimmed V and J ends, which lost 0 bases and 4 bases, there was a span of 13 bases. This CDR3 region has 16 residues. Germline CDR1 and CDR2: ENHRY and SYGVKD. CDR3 in amino acids: CAISESTPDWKNIQYF. The CDR3 bases are TGTGCCATCAGTGAGTCGACCCCGGACTGGAAAAACATTCAGTACTTC.

This chain uses TRBV3-1 with TRBJ2-1, with 11 bases fitting TRBD2. Looked up from germline, CDR1 is LGHDT and CDR2 is YNNKEL (reference sequence). Germline trimming cut 1 base from V and 0 bases from J; bases unmatched to any gene: 11. The CDR3 spans 20 residues. CDR3 residues: CASSQGPFLAGGNSYNEQFF. The CDR3, as DNA: TGTGCCAGCAGCCAAGGGCCGTTCCTAGCGGGGGGCAACTCCTACAATGAGCAGTTCTTC.

This clonotype has a handful of counts. The CDR3 nucleotides are TGTGCCAGCAGCCCGGGACAGGGTTCCTTCACAGATACGCAGTATTTT. It yields the protein CASSPGQGSFTDTQYF. The gene calls are TRBV2 and TRBJ2-3; TRBD1 agrees at 9 bases. Germline V lookup: CDR1 SNHLY, CDR2 FYNNEI. J was trimmed by 2 bases and V by 6 bases; bases with no gene match: 9. The CDR3 totals 16 residues.

This clonotype was seen ten or more times. This chain links TRBV15 with TRBJ2-3; possible D gene TRBD2, 5 bases. The CDR3 spans 17 residues. Per the germline V gene, CDR1 is LNHNV and CDR2 is YYDKDF (reference sequence). Trimming pared 0 bases from V and 2 bases from J, leaving 15 bases between. The CDR3 nucleotides read TGTGCCACCAGCAGAGATGGGAATACGGGGAACACAGATACGCAGTATTTT. It yields the protein CATSRDGNTGNTDTQYF.

The V call is TRBV9, the J call TRBJ2-3; TRBD2 aligns across 11 bases. V lost 4 bases to trimming and J lost 2 bases; unmatched junction nucleotides: 9. Germline values: CDR1 SGDLS, CDR2 YYNGEE. CDR3 length equals 17 residues. This CDR3 is CASSPEGGLAATDTQYF. CDR3 DNA sequence: TGTGCCAGCAGCCCGGAAGGGGGACTAGCGGCCACAGATACGCAGTATTTT.

The chain combines TRBV11-2 with TRBJ1-5; no clear D. The V and J ends lost 0 bases and 4 bases respectively, with 16 bases between them. This CDR3 spans 17 amino acids. Germline CDR1 is SGHAT and CDR2 is FQNNGV. CDR3 loop: CASSLDGPFGYNQPQHF. The CDR3 DNA follows: TGTGCCAGCAGCTTAGATGGTCCATTCGGGTATAATCAGCCCCAGCATTTT.

About this clonotype itself: The DNA is left out, because the CDR3 cannot be placed on it with certainty; the CDR3 is given as TCRdb lists it. This chain joins TRBV2 and TRBJ2-7; TRBD1 was called by the table and not checked on the DNA. A total of 14 residues make up the CDR3, ends included. CDR1 and CDR2 (germline): SNHLY, FYNNEI. This CDR3 reads CASSSSTGRNEQYF.

The chain employs TRBV27 and TRBJ2-4; D may be TRBD2 (5 bases). From germline, CDR1 is MNHEY and CDR2 SMNVEV (reference sequence). The CDR3 covers 15 residues. V was cut by 5 bases and J by 2 bases, with 13 bases left in between. The CDR3 spells CASSPRTAPKNIQYF. CDR3 in DNA: TGTGCCAGCAGTCCAAGGACTGCTCCCAAAAACATTCAGTACTTC.

Comments on this clonotype: At one boundary the junction diverges from the germline segment, which might be a read error. The chain recombines TRBV28 with TRBJ1-1; D is uncertain. The CDR3 runs 14 residues. Germline CDR1 MDHEN, CDR2 SYDVKM. CDR3 nucleotide sequence: TGTGCCAGCAGTTTAAATCTGGGGAACACTGGAGCTTTCTTT. Protein product: CASSLNLGNTGAFF.

This clonotype occurred a few times. The chain joins TRBV5-1 to TRBJ1-1; D might be TRBD1 (5 bases). Germline CDR1 and CDR2: SGHRS and YFSETQ. CDR3 length equals 14 residues. The germline V and J ends were trimmed by 4 bases and 4 bases, with 14 bases remaining between them. The CDR3 loop is CASSSRVGFTEAFF. In DNA form, the CDR3 reads TGCGCCAGCAGCAGCAGGGTGGGGTTCACTGAAGCTTTCTTT.

Points on this clonotype: A much larger clone differs from this one at a single base, so this may be a read error. This chain links TRBV2 with TRBJ2-4; D possibly matches TRBD1 or TRBD2 (5 bases each). Between the trimmed V and J ends, which lost 6 bases and 3 bases, there was a span of 15 bases. CDR3 size: 15 residues. From germline, CDR1 is SNHLY and CDR2 FYNNEI. CDR3: CASSPPGPVKNIQYF. In DNA, the CDR3 is TGTGCCAGCAGCCCTCCGGGACCTGTCAAAAACATTCAGTACTTC.

The chain recombines TRBV6-1 with TRBJ1-2, with TRBD1 as a possible D gene (6 bases). V lost 0 bases and J lost 8, with 13 bases in between. Germline assignment: CDR1 MNHNS and CDR2 SASEGT. The CDR3 runs to 14 residues. CDR3 residues: CASSEAQGSRGYTF. The CDR3 coding sequence is TGTGCCAGCAGTGAAGCACAGGGAAGCAGGGGCTACACCTTC.

The V gene is TRBV4-2, the J gene TRBJ2-4; 7 bases agree with TRBD1. TRBJ2-7 matches the DNA end more closely, so the J call is doubtful. The CDR3 runs to 15 residues. Germline V gene data show CDR1 as LGHNA and CDR2 as YNFKEQ. The CDR3 loop reads CASSQGQTQNYEQYF. In DNA, the CDR3 is TGTGCCAGCAGCCAGGGACAGACTCAAAACTACGAGCAGTACTTC.

This clonotype was seen more than once but under ten times. The chain uses TRBV3-1 and TRBJ1-4; D gene unclear. CDR1 and CDR2 from the germline V gene are LGHDT and YNNKEL (reference sequence). V was shortened by 2 bases and J by 8 bases, with 9 bases between the two germline ends. The CDR3 is made up of 13 amino acids. In DNA, the CDR3 is TGTGCCAGCAGCCAAACTTCCCAAGAAAAACTGTTTTTT. Translating gives CASSQTSQEKLFF.

This rearrangement joins TRBV6-6 to TRBJ1-6, with D hard to call. Germline V gene data show CDR1 as MNHNY and CDR2 as SVGAGI (reference sequence). Trimming pared 0 bases from V and 9 bases from J, leaving 6 bases between. This CDR3 has 13 residues. The CDR3 nucleotides are TGTGCCAGCAGTTACTCTCCGGGTTCACCCCTCCACTTT. It yields the protein CASSYSPGSPLHF.